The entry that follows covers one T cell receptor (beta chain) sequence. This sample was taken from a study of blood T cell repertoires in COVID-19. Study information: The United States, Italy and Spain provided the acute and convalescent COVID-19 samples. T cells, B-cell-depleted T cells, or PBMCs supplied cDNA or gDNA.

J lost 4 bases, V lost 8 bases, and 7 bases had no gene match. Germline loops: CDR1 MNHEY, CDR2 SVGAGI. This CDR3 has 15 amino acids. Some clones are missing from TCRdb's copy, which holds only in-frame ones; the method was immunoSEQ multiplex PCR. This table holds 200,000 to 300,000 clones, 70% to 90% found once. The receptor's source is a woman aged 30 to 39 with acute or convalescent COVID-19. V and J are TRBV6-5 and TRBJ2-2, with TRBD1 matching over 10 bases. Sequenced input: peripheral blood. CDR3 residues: CASRDRGVITGELFF. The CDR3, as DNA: TGTGCCAGCCGGGACAGGGGCGTCATCACCGGGGAGCTGTTTTTT.